These 17 T cell receptor beta chains were sequenced from one sample in a study of blood T cell repertoires in COVID-19. Method: immunoSEQ multiplex PCR; TCRdb's copy keeps in-frame clones and lacks some. This sample has 110,000 to 150,000 clones, with just under 85% found just once. Sequenced material: PBMCs or T cells enriched from blood (not recorded which). These receptors were obtained from a woman between 40 and 50 years old who had recovered from COVID-19.

This rearrangement joins TRBV5-5 to TRBJ1-1, with 8 bases that match TRBD1. This CDR3 is 15 amino acids long. The V gene end was trimmed by 3 bases and the J gene end by 3 bases; junction bases not matched to a gene: 7. CDR1 is SGHKS, CDR2 YYEKEE, per germline (reference sequence). The CDR3 nucleotides are TGTGCCAGCAGCTACCAACCGGGACAGGACACTGAAGCTTTCTTT. Amino acids: CASSYQPGQDTEAFF. Based on the CDR3 plus reference TRBV5-5 and TRBJ1-1, the full variable domain is DAGVTQSPTHLIKTRGQQVTLRCSPISGHKSVSWYQQVLGQGPQFIFQYYEKEERGRGNFPDRFSARQFPNYSSELNVNALLLGDSALYLCASSYQPGQDTEAFFGQGTRLTVV.

The DNA for the CDR3 is TGTGCCAGCACCCTCCGTTTGGGGGGGGACACAGATACGCAGTATTTT. It encodes CASTLRLGGDTDTQYF. This rearrangement joins TRBV27 to TRBJ2-3, with TRBD2 matching 7 bases. After removal of 7 bases from V and 2 bases from J, the junction contained 12 bases not matched to a gene. CDR1 and CDR2 (germline): MNHEY, SMNVEV (reference sequence). The CDR3 runs to 16 residues.

This chain joins TRBV11-2 and TRBJ2-1; 8 bases fit TRBD1. This CDR3 spans 16 amino acids. The germline CDR1 and CDR2 sequences are SGHAT and FQNNGV. After removal of 4 bases from V and 5 bases from J, the junction contained 10 bases not matched to a gene. CDR3 in DNA: TGTGCCAGCAGCTCTCCCCGGACAGGGTTCCACAATGAGCAGTTCTTC. Translating it yields CASSSPRTGFHNEQFF.

This clone is a singleton in its sample. V gene TRBV29-1 combines with J gene TRBJ2-1; D is possibly TRBD2 (6 bases). The CDR3 contains 14 residues. V was pared by 5 bases and J by 8 bases, with 19 bases between. Germline V gene sequence: CDR1 SQVTM, CDR2 ANQGSEA. The DNA for the CDR3 is TGCAGCGTTTCCCCTAGACTAGTAAAGGATGAGCAGTTCTTC. Protein product: CSVSPRLVKDEQFF.

The genes are TRBV19 and TRBJ2-7, with D hard to call. Germline loops: CDR1 LNHDA, CDR2 SQIVND (reference sequence). CDR3 size: 14 residues. V was pared by 0 bases and J by 0 bases, with 6 bases between. CDR3 bases: TGTGCCAGTAGTATAGAACACAGCTCCTACGAGCAGTACTTC. Amino acids: CASSIEHSSYEQYF.

V is TRBV5-1 and J is TRBJ2-1; TRBD2 might be the D (7 bases). V was shortened by 4 bases and J by 9 bases, with 14 bases between the two germline ends. CDR1 is SGHRS, CDR2 YFSETQ, per germline. This CDR3 has 13 amino acids. CDR3 nucleotides: TGCGCCAGCAGCCCTCGAGGGGGGGCTGAGCAGTTCTTC. Amino acid sequence: CASSPRGGAEQFF.

The rearrangement joins TRBV7-3 to TRBJ2-4; 9 nucleotides agree with TRBD1. This CDR3 has 14 residues. Germline CDR1 and CDR2: SGHTA and FQGTGA. The V gene end was trimmed by 5 bases and the J gene end by 10 bases; junction bases not matched to a gene: 9. CDR3 loop: CASSPGTGSLIQYF. The CDR3, as DNA: TGTGCCAGCAGCCCCGGGACAGGGAGCCTTATTCAGTACTTC.

The genes are TRBV28 and TRBJ1-4; 9 positions match TRBD1. Germline values: CDR1 MDHEN, CDR2 SYDVKM. CDR3 size: 21 residues. V shed 4 bases, J shed 4 bases, and the junction held 22 bases outside the gene matches. This CDR3 is CASSSPWTGVLLSSNNEKLFF. The CDR3 DNA reads as TGTGCCAGCAGTTCCCCCTGGACAGGGGTATTACTGTCCTCCAATAATGAAAAACTGTTTTTT.

Comments on this clone: The same CDR3 also results from other DNA sequences found in this sample. The chain uses TRBV18 and TRBJ2-1; 10 bases match TRBD2. Germline-derived CDR1 and CDR2 are KGHSH and LQKENI. The CDR3 covers 16 residues. V lost 2 bases and J lost 2; bases outside the gene matches: 3. The CDR3 here is CASSPVGLAAYNEQFF. The CDR3 coding sequence is TGTGCCAGCTCACCAGTCGGACTAGCGGCCTACAATGAGCAGTTCTTC.

The J gene is TRBJ1-5, the V gene TRBV24-1; 8 bases are a match to TRBD1. The ends lost 9 bases at V and 5 bases at J; junction bases unmatched: 5. CDR1 and CDR2 from the germline V gene are KGHDR and SFDVKD. The CDR3 loop spans 13 amino acids. The CDR3 reads CATAQGDHQPQHF. The CDR3, as DNA: TGTGCCACCGCACAGGGGGACCATCAGCCCCAGCATTTT.

The V and J genes are TRBV11-3 and TRBJ1-5, with D tentatively TRBD1 (5 bases). There are 15 residues in the CDR3. Trimming pared 0 bases from V and 5 bases from J, leaving 11 bases between. CDR1 and CDR2 from the germline V gene are SGHNT and YENEEA. In DNA, the CDR3 is TGTGCCAGCAGCTTAGATGGGGGGAATGATCAGCCCCAGCATTTT. It specifies CASSLDGGNDQPQHF.

The genes are TRBV5-4 and TRBJ1-5, with 9 bases identical to TRBD1. Losses at the gene ends were 4 bases for V and 4 bases for J; bases not matched to a gene: 6. This CDR3 comprises 15 residues. Germline-derived CDR1 and CDR2 are SGHNT and YYREEE (reference sequence). The CDR3 DNA follows: TGTGCCAGCAGCCTTGACAGGGGGGTTAATCAGCCCCAGCATTTT. Its protein product is CASSLDRGVNQPQHF.

The chain links TRBV11-1 to TRBJ2-7, with 9 bases lining up with TRBD1. CDR3 length: 16 residues. V dropped 3 bases and J dropped 5; count of bases not matched to a gene: 11. CDR1 SGHAT and CDR2 FQDESV come from the germline V gene (reference sequence). The CDR3 loop reads CASSFSRDRVWDEQYF. The CDR3 nucleotides read TGTGCCAGCAGCTTCAGCCGGGACAGGGTTTGGGACGAGCAGTACTTC. Full variable domain (missing parts from reference TRBV11-1 and TRBJ2-7): EAEVAQSPRYKITEKSQAVAFWCDPISGHATLYWYRQILGQGPELLVQFQDESVVDDSQLPKDRFSAERLKGVDSTLKIQPAELGDSAMYLCASSFSRDRVWDEQYFGPGTRLTVT.

The gene calls are TRBV4-1 and TRBJ1-1; D is unclear. Trimming cost V 1 base and J 8 bases, with 5 bases left between them. The CDR3 spans 11 residues. Germline values: CDR1 MGHRA, CDR2 YSYEKL. CDR3 amino acids: CASSQGAEAFF. CDR3 coding DNA: TGCGCCAGCAGCCAAGGGGCAGAAGCTTTCTTT.

V is TRBV6-1 and J is TRBJ1-4, with 8 bases that match TRBD1. V was clipped by 2 bases and J by 7 bases; unmatched bases: 6. The CDR3 sequence is 15 residues long. CDR1 and CDR2 from the germline V gene are MNHNS and SASEGT. CDR3 protein: CASSERTGKGEKLFF. CDR3 in DNA: TGTGCCAGCAGTGAAAGGACAGGGAAAGGTGAAAAACTGTTTTTT.

The V gene is TRBV18, the J gene TRBJ2-1, with 7 bases lining up with TRBD2. Germline assignment: CDR1 KGHSH and CDR2 LQKENI. This CDR3 comprises 14 residues. V lost 2 bases to trimming and J lost 5 bases; unmatched junction nucleotides: 3. The CDR3 loop is CASSPGLADNEQFF. The CDR3 nucleotides read TGTGCCAGCTCACCAGGCCTAGCGGACAATGAGCAGTTCTTC.

The V gene is TRBV4-1, the J gene TRBJ2-1; TRBD2 is a possible D gene (5 bases). V dropped 4 bases and J dropped 6 bases, with 16 bases sitting between them. The CDR3 has 15 residues. Looked up from germline, CDR1 is MGHRA and CDR2 is YSYEKL. CDR3 DNA: TGCGCCAGCAGCCTGCTGGCTAGCCCCTCCAATGAGCAGTTCTTC. Residues: CASSLLASPSNEQFF.